In its sample, the clone carrying this T cell receptor (beta chain) is medium-sized. Primary CD8+ T cells were isolated by magnetic bead enrichment. The V gene lost 6 bases and the J gene lost 7 bases, with 25 bases spanning the gap. Germline CDR1 reads MDHEN; CDR2 reads SYDVKM. The CDR3 is made up of 17 amino acids. These data are taken from a study of T cells generated in artificial thymic organoids. Across the study: Some experiments further sorted thymic T cells to remove CD4 immature single positive or double positive precursors.

TCRalpha and TCRbeta libraries were amplified separately by semi-nested PCR with TRAC or TRBC reverse primers. First-strand cDNA was made from roughly 4 to 500 ng RNA. TCRdb called the 5' RACE reads again in MiXCR, with one record for every CDR3 protein. This table holds under 10,000 distinct CDR3 sequences, approximately 16% found once. This receptor was obtained from a human donor who gave cord blood stem cells for thymic organoid culture, a cardiac surgery patient who gave postnatal thymus, or a blood donor (not recorded which). The V and J genes are TRBV28 and TRBJ1-5; weak D call: TRBD1 (5 bases). The sample consisted of naive CD8+ T cells from the thymus. This sample's subset: CD3+TCRalphabeta+CD8SP T cells; for blood, CD45RO-CCR7+ naive CD8+ T cells. CDR3 nucleotides: TGTGCCAGCAGATTGATCCCAGGGACTGGGTTGTGGCAGCCCCAGCATTTT. Translation gives CASRLIPGTGLWQPQHF.